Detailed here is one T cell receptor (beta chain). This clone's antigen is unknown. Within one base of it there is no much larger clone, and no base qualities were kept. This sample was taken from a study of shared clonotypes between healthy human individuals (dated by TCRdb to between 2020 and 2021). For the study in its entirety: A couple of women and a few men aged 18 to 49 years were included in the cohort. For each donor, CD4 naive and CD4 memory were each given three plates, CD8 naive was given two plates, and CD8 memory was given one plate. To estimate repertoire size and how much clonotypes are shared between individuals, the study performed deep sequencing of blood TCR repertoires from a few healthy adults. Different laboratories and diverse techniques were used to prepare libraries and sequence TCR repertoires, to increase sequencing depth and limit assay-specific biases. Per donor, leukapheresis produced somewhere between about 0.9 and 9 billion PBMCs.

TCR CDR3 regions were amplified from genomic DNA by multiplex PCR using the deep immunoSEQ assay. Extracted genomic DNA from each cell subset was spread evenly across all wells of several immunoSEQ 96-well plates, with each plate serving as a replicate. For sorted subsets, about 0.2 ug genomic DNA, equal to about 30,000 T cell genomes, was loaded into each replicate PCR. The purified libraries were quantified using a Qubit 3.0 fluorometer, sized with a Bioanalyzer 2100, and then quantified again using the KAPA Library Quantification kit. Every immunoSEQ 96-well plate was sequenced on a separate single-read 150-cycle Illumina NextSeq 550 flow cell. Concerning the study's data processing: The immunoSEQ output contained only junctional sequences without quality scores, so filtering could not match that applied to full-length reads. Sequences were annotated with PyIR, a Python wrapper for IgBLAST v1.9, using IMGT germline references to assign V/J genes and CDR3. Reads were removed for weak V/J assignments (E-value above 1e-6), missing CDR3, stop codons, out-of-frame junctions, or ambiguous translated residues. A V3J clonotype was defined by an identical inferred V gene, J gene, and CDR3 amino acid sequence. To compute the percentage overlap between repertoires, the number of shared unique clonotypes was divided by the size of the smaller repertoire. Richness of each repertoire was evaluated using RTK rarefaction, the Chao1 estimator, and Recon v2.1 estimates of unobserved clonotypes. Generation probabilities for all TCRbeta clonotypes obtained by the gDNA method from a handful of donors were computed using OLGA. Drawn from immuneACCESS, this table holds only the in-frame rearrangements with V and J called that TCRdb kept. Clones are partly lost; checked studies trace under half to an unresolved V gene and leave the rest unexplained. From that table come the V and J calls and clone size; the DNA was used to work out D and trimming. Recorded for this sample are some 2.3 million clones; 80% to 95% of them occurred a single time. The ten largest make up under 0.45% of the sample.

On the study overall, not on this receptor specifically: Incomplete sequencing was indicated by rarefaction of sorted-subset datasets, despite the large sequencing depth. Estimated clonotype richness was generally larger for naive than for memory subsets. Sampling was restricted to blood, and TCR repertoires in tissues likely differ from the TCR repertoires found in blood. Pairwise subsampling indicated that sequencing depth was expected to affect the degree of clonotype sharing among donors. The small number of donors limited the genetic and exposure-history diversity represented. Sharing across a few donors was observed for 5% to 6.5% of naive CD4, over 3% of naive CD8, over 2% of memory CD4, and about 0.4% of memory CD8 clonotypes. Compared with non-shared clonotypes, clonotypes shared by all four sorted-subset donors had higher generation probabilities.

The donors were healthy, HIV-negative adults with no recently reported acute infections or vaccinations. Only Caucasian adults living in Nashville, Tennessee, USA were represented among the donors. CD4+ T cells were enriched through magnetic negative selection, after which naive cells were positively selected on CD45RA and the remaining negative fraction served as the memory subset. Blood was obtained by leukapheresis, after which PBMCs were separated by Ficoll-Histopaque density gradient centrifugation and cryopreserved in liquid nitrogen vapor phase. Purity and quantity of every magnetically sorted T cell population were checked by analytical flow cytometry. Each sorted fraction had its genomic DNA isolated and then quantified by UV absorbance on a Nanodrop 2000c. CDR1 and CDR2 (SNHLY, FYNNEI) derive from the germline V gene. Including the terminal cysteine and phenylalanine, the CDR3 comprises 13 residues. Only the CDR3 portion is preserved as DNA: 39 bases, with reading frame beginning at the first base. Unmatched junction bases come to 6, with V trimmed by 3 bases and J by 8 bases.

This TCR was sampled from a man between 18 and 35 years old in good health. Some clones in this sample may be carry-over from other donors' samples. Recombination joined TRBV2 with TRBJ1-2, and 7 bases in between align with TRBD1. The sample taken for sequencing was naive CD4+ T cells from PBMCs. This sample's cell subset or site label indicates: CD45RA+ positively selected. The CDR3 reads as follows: CASSEQGVYGYTF. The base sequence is TGTGCCAGCAGTGAGCAGGGGGTATACGGCTACACCTTC.